This paragraph covers one T cell receptor beta chain sequence. Antigen unknown. TCRdb reprocessed the reads via MiXCR and lists one record per CDR3 protein. This table has about 160,000 distinct CDR3 sequences, approximately 21% appearing once. The data were taken from a study of T cell repertoires in cytomegalovirus infection. Study-level background: CMV epitopes in the study were HLA-C-restricted (recently identified) and HLA-B-restricted (well studied). CMV infection plus the matching HLA type was flagged by public TCR beta signatures. General observations from the study: Identification of carriers of CMV plus the relevant HLA was performed using cumulative public TCR beta family frequency. Predominance within the ex vivo response was attributable to HLA-C-restricted CMV-specific TCR beta clonotypes.

The germline CDR1 and CDR2 sequences are MDHEN and SYDVKM. This CDR3 region has 15 residues. V was trimmed by 5 bases and J by 4 bases, leaving 14 bases between them. This sample comprised CD8+ T cells from cultured PBMCs, obtained from culture after CMV antigen stimulation. The source of this sequence is a human donor in good health (CMV status not recorded). Some clones in this sample may be carry-over from other donors' samples. The J gene is TRBJ2-2, the V gene TRBV28; D gene uncertain. CDR3 loop: CASSPPYIGTGELFF. CDR3 nucleotides: TGTGCCAGCAGTCCCCCCTATATCGGCACCGGGGAGCTGTTTTTT.